This T cell receptor (beta chain) was recovered during a study of blood T cell repertoires in COVID-19. Study-wide context: Researchers got acute and convalescent COVID-19 samples from the United States, Italy and Spain. From T cells, B-cell-depleted T cells, or PBMCs came the material, which was cDNA or gDNA.

Germline assignment: CDR1 MDHEN and CDR2 SYDVKM. Unmatched junction bases numbered 11, after V lost 4 bases and J lost 8 bases. The CDR3 length is 15 residues. The repertoire was sequenced with immunoSEQ multiplex PCR; TCRdb's copy has only in-frame clones and lacks some. The sample includes hundreds of thousands of clones, 65% to 90% seen only once; the top ten take 3% to 4%. Participants spanned ages about 18 to 90 years and resided in fewer than 30 US areas. Clinical history as reported by participants underpinned cohort assignment. Sequencing was performed on PBMCs or T cells enriched from blood (not recorded which). The J gene is TRBJ1-2, the V gene TRBV28; 9 bases are a match to TRBD1. This sequence was found in a woman aged 40-49 years with acute COVID-19. CDR3: CASSSPGQGVGGYTF. CDR3 in DNA: TGTGCCAGCAGTTCCCCGGGACAGGGAGTGGGAGGCTACACCTTC.